This T cell receptor beta chain was documented in a study of blood T cells in healthy people across ages. This clonotype was counted only a few times. The CDR3 extends over 13 amino acids. Germline lookup yields CDR1 SQVTM and CDR2 ANQGSEA. Trimming at V came to 7 bases and at J to 4 bases, leaving 5 bases not matched to a gene. Using a J-beta primer mix together with a sample-barcoded 5' primer, a second PCR was run for roughly 6 to 11 cycles. MiXCR was run by TCRdb on the 5' RACE reads, yielding one entry per CDR3 protein. The data contain approximately 900,000 distinct CDR3 sequences, 40% to 60% of them singletons.

The sequenced material came from blood. The origin of this receptor is a man aged 25 to 40 in good health. The chain recombines TRBV29-1 with TRBJ1-5; 9 bases are a match to TRBD1. The CDR3 protein is CSAAGTGNQPQHF. The CDR3 nucleotides read TGCAGCGCTGCCGGGACAGGGAATCAGCCCCAGCATTTT.